The 10 T cell receptor beta chains below all came from one sample that was sequenced in a study of cytomegalovirus exposure and HLA in healthy donors. PCR employed 60 Vbeta and 13 Jbeta primers. Sequencing used immunoSEQ multiplex PCR; TCRdb keeps in-frame clones, though not all of them. The table includes a few hundred thousand clones, more than 65% detected once. Sequenced material: PBMCs. The receptors were sampled from a woman aged 25 to 45 in good health and CMV-seronegative.

In nucleotides, the CDR3 is TGTGCCAGCAGCCCCCGGACTAGCGGGGACGCCAATGAGCAGTTCTTC. It encodes CASSPRTSGDANEQFF. The rearrangement links TRBV11-3 to TRBJ2-1; 12 bases agree with TRBD2. Losses at the gene ends were 5 bases for V and 6 bases for J; bases not matched to a gene: 8. Germline loops: CDR1 SGHNT, CDR2 YENEEA. CDR3 length equals 16 residues.

The rearrangement uses TRBV6-6 and TRBJ1-1; D is unresolved. Trimming removed 8 bases from V and 4 bases from J, with 14 bases in between. Germline assignment: CDR1 MNHNY and CDR2 SVGAGI (reference sequence). The CDR3 is 13 residues long. The CDR3 is CASGQAFGTEAFF. The CDR3 coding sequence is TGTGCCAGCGGCCAGGCTTTTGGCACTGAAGCTTTCTTT.

The chain uses TRBV2 and TRBJ2-7; D might be TRBD1 (6 bases). The CDR3 consists of 12 residues. V lost 7 bases to trimming and J lost 1 base, with 8 bases between them. CDR1 and CDR2 from the germline V gene are SNHLY and FYNNEI. CDR3: CASTGDSYEQYF. In nucleotides, the CDR3 is TGTGCCAGCACAGGGGATTCCTACGAGCAGTACTTC.

The chain joins TRBV9 to TRBJ2-3, with 8 bases fitting TRBD1. J was trimmed by 4 bases and V by 6 bases; bases with no gene match: 7. The V gene's germline CDR1 is SGDLS and CDR2 YYNGEE. This CDR3 has 14 residues. The CDR3 DNA sequence: TGTGCCAGCAATCCGGGACAGGCTGCAGATACGCAGTATTTT. Translating it yields CASNPGQAADTQYF.

This sequence joins TRBV6-5 and TRBJ1-3, with unresolved D. V was trimmed by 5 bases and J by 7 bases, leaving 15 bases between them. The germline V gene encodes CDR1 MNHEY and CDR2 SVGAGI. The CDR3 is 14 residues long. In DNA form, the CDR3 reads TGTGCCAGCAGTACCACGGGTTTCGGGAACACCATATATTTT. Its protein is CASSTTGFGNTIYF.

The chain has TRBV5-4 and TRBJ1-1, with D possibly matching TRBD1 (5 bases). The length of the CDR3 is 14 residues. Germline CDR1 SGHNT, CDR2 YYREEE (reference sequence). V was cut by 0 bases and J by 6 bases, with 12 bases left in between. For the CDR3, the DNA is TGTGCCAGCAGCTTGGGGGGCGGGGGGGCTGAAGCTTTCTTT. Residues: CASSLGGGGAEAFF.

The chain recombines TRBV18 with TRBJ2-2; 14 nucleotides line up with TRBD2. This CDR3 comprises 20 residues. The trim removed 3 bases at V and 11 bases at J, leaving 20 bases unmatched. Per the germline V gene, CDR1 is KGHSH and CDR2 is LQKENI. This CDR3 reads CASSPVAGTGTSGGPLELFF. CDR3 nucleotide sequence: TGTGCCAGCTCACCCGTCGCTGGGACCGGGACTAGCGGGGGACCCCTTGAGCTGTTTTTT.

This chain links TRBV7-2 with TRBJ2-5, with 13 bases fitting TRBD2. Trimming took 0 bases from V and 5 from J; bases not matched to a gene: 6. This CDR3 is 17 amino acids long. CDR1 is SGHTA and CDR2 is FQGNSA in the germline V gene. CDR3 DNA sequence: TGTGCCAGCAGCTTAGCGGGACTAGCGGGACGAAGGGAGACCCAGTACTTC. Translating gives CASSLAGLAGRRETQYF.

V gene TRBV6-1 combines with J gene TRBJ1-1, with a weak D call TRBD1 (5 bases). Germline V lookup: CDR1 MNHNS, CDR2 SASEGT. The CDR3 totals 12 residues. CDR3: CASDISETEAFF. The DNA of the CDR3 is TGTGCTTCGGACATCTCCGAAACTGAAGCTTTCTTT.

The V gene is TRBV5-1, the J gene TRBJ2-1; 11 bases map to TRBD2. The germline V gene encodes CDR1 SGHRS and CDR2 YFSETQ. The V and J ends lost 3 bases and 5 bases, in that order; junction bases with no gene match: 4. The CDR3 is made up of 15 amino acids. The CDR3 protein is CASSSGLADHNEQFF. The CDR3 DNA sequence: TGCGCCAGCAGCTCGGGACTAGCGGATCACAATGAGCAGTTCTTC. Supplemented by reference TRBV5-1 and TRBJ2-1, the full variable domain reads KAGVTQTPRYLIKTRGQQVTLSCSPISGHRSVSWYQQTPGQGLQFLFEYFSETQRNKGNFPGRFSGRQFSNSRSEMNVSTLELGDSALYLCASSSGLADHNEQFFGPGTRLTVL.